The 13 T cell receptor beta chains in this list originate from one sample, sequenced in a study of blood T cell repertoires in COVID-19. Here immunoSEQ multiplex PCR was the method, and the copy in TCRdb shows in-frame clones only, minus some. The sample has 150,000 to 200,000 clones; around 85% are singletons. The specimen was peripheral blood. The receptors shown here come from an elderly man with COVID-19, enrolled during active disease.

This chain connects TRBV4-3 to TRBJ1-6, with 8 bases fitting TRBD1. Germline V gene sequence: CDR1 LGHNA, CDR2 YSLEER. J lost 6 bases, V lost 1 base, and 2 bases had no gene match. The CDR3 is made up of 15 amino acids. The CDR3 is CASSQGTGRNSPLHF. As DNA, the CDR3 is TGCGCCAGCAGCCAAGGGACAGGGCGTAATTCACCCCTCCACTTT.

The CDR3 region has the DNA TGCGCCAGCAGCCGCGGACTCAACTCTAACTATGGCTACACCTTC. Translating gives CASSRGLNSNYGYTF. This rearrangement joins TRBV4-3 to TRBJ1-2; unclear D gene. The V end was cut by 4 bases, the J end by 0 bases, with 12 bases between. Germline V gene data show CDR1 as LGHNA and CDR2 as YSLEER. This CDR3 comprises 15 residues.

The table lists this clone with a count of one. V is TRBV6-5 and J is TRBJ1-1; the D is unclear. CDR3 length: 11 residues. V was cut by 6 bases and J by 7 bases, with 9 bases left in between. Germline V lookup: CDR1 MNHEY, CDR2 SVGAGI. CDR3 bases: TGTGCCAGCAGGGGAGGTTATGAAGCTTTCTTT. It translates to CASRGGYEAFF.

This rearrangement joins TRBV19 to TRBJ2-3; the D gene is possibly TRBD1 (6 bases). Germline assignment: CDR1 LNHDA and CDR2 SQIVND (reference sequence). With 8 bases removed from V and 2 bases from J, the gap between germline ends came to 11 bases. The CDR3 has 13 amino acids. The CDR3 protein is CASPTGLTDTQYF. CDR3 DNA: TGTGCCAGTCCGACAGGTCTCACAGATACGCAGTATTTT.

This clone was picked up a small number of times. The chain joins TRBV19 to TRBJ1-2; 9 nucleotides match TRBD1. Germline V gene sequence: CDR1 LNHDA, CDR2 SQIVND (reference sequence). Trimming removed 3 bases from V and 1 base from J; junction bases left unmatched: 9. The CDR3 extends over 17 amino acids. DNA of the CDR3: TGTGCCAGTAGTATCCGGACAGGGGCTACTATTAACTATGGCTACACCTTC. This translates into CASSIRTGATINYGYTF.

The CDR3 is CASSQVTPNTGSSPLHF. The CDR3 nucleotides are TGCGCCAGCAGCCAAGTTACCCCGAACACCGGGTCTTCACCCCTCCACTTT. The chain recombines TRBV4-1 with TRBJ1-6; unclear D gene. The V end lost 1 base, the J end lost 9 bases, and 19 bases lay between the germline ends. In germline, CDR1 is MGHRA, CDR2 YSYEKL. CDR3 size: 17 residues.

The V gene is TRBV21-1, the J gene TRBJ1-1; the table assigns TRBD1, which was not confirmed against the DNA. TRBV21-1 is recorded as a pseudogene. This CDR3 is built from 15 residues. CDR3 DNA: TGTGCCAGCAGCAAAGCGCTCGGCAGGGTCCCTGAAGCTTTCTTT. This translates into CASSKALGRVPEAFF.

The J gene is TRBJ2-7, the V gene TRBV5-1, with TRBD1 as a possible D gene (5 bases). With 3 bases removed from V and 2 bases from J, the gap between germline ends came to 15 bases. Per germline, CDR1 SGHRS and CDR2 YFSETQ. The CDR3 spans 15 residues. The CDR3 protein is CASSSGLRGTYEQYF. The CDR3 bases are TGCGCCAGCAGCTCCGGCTTAAGGGGAACCTACGAGCAGTACTTC.

The rearrangement links TRBV4-2 to TRBJ2-2; D might be TRBD1 (5 bases). The germline V gene encodes CDR1 LGHNA and CDR2 YNFKEQ. The germline V and J ends were trimmed by 4 bases and 7 bases, with 19 bases remaining between them. This CDR3 has 16 amino acids. The CDR3 DNA follows: TGTGCCAGCAGCCCCCCCGGGTCCCTGGGGCTCGGGGAGCTGTTTTTT. Its protein product is CASSPPGSLGLGELFF.

CDR3 DNA sequence: TGTGCCAGCAGGGGGGGACGGGCTCATAATTCACCCCTCCACTTT. This codes for CASRGGRAHNSPLHF. The chain couples TRBV6-5 to TRBJ1-6, with D tentatively TRBD1 (5 bases). The germline V and J ends were trimmed by 6 bases and 5 bases, with 14 bases remaining between them. This CDR3 has 15 amino acids. From germline, CDR1 is MNHEY and CDR2 SVGAGI.

V is TRBV10-3 and J is TRBJ1-1; 9 nucleotides align to TRBD1. The CDR3 length is 15 residues. V lost 7 bases to trimming and J lost 6 bases; unmatched junction nucleotides: 12. Per the germline V gene, CDR1 is ENHRY and CDR2 is SYGVKD. CDR3 sequence (DNA): TGTGCCATCAAAGGACAGGGGAGGGAACACTCTGAAGCTTTCTTT. Protein sequence: CAIKGQGREHSEAFF.

The V call is TRBV9, the J call TRBJ2-5; possible D gene TRBD1, 5 bases. The CDR3 has 16 amino acids. The germline gives CDR1 SGDLS, CDR2 YYNGEE. Trimming cost V 0 bases and J 2 bases, with 14 bases left between them. CDR3 DNA: TGTGCCAGCAGCGTAGATGCAGGGCTAATACAAGAGACCCAGTACTTC. Its translation is CASSVDAGLIQETQYF.

The chain employs TRBV28 and TRBJ2-5, with a tentative D call TRBD1 (6 bases). The germline V gene has CDR1 MDHEN and CDR2 SYDVKM. V was shortened by 3 bases and J by 4 bases, with 27 bases between the two germline ends. The CDR3 is 19 residues long. The CDR3 region is CASSFRVRDTSGPPETQYF. CDR3 DNA: TGTGCCAGCAGTTTTAGAGTCCGGGACACTTCGGGTCCACCAGAGACCCAGTACTTC.